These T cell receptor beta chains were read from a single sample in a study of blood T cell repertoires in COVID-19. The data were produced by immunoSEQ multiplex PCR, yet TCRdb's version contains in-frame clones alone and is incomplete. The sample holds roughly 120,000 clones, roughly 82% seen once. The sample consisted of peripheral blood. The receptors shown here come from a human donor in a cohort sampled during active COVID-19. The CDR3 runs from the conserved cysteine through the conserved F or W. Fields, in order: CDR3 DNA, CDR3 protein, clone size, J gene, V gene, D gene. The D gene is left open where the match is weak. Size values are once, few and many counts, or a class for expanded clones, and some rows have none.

TGTGCCAGCAGCCATCTAGGTCAGGGAAATTCACCCCTCCACTTT | CASSHLGQGNSPLHF | . | TRBJ1-6 | TRBV14 | .
TGTGCCAGCAGCGCACGCTTGAGCTCCTACAATGAGCAGTTCTTC | CASSARLSSYNEQFF | . | TRBJ2-1 | TRBV13 | .
TGTGCCAGCAGGCCAGCGGGAGGAACTTACAATGAGCAGTTCTTC | CASRPAGGTYNEQFF | . | TRBJ2-1 | TRBV5-4 | TRBD2
TGTGCCAGTAGTATAGATGGGACAGGCGCCTACGAGCAGTACTTC | CASSIDGTGAYEQYF | . | TRBJ2-7 | TRBV19 | TRBD1
TGCAGTGCTAGCGGTTACGAGCAGTACTTC | CSASGYEQYF | . | TRBJ2-7 | TRBV20-1 | .
TGTGCCAGCAGCGTAGTTCCAGGGGGTAGGTACACTGAAGCTTTCTTT | CASSVVPGGRYTEAFF | . | TRBJ1-1 | TRBV9 | TRBD1
TGTGCCAGCAGTTACTCGGACAGGGCTTCTGGAAACACCATATATTTT | CASSYSDRASGNTIYF | . | TRBJ1-3 | TRBV6-5 | TRBD1
TGTGCCATCAGTGGTGTGGGACAGGGGGCGAAAACCTACGAGCAGTACTTC | CAISGVGQGAKTYEQYF | . | TRBJ2-7 | TRBV10-3 | TRBD1
TGTGCCAGCAGAGATCAGGGGGCGGGCGAGCAGTACTTC | CASRDQGAGEQYF | few | TRBJ2-7 | TRBV2 | TRBD1
TGTGCCAGCAGCCTTAGCGGGATCGGAAAAAATACGCAGTATTTT | CASSLSGIGKNTQYF | . | TRBJ2-3 | TRBV2 | TRBD2
TGTGCCAGCAGTGGCCGGAGGAACACTGAAGCTTTCTTT | CASSGRRNTEAFF | . | TRBJ1-1 | TRBV25-1 | .
TGTGCCAGTAGTATTTCTCCCTCAGGTGGCGAGCAGTACTTC | CASSISPSGGEQYF | . | TRBJ2-7 | TRBV19 | .
TGTGCCAGCAGTGACAGGGGACGTGAGCAGTTCTTC | CASSDRGREQFF | . | TRBJ2-1 | TRBV12-3/TRBV12-4 | TRBD1
TGTGCCAGCAGCCCCGGGACAGTGAACACTGAAGCTTTCTTT | CASSPGTVNTEAFF | . | TRBJ1-1 | TRBV5-6 | TRBD1
TGTGCCAGCAGCCAGCGGACCGGGGAGCTGTTTTTT | CASSQRTGELFF | once | TRBJ2-2 | TRBV3-1/TRBV3-2 | .
TGTGCCAGCAGTCCATCCCTGGACAGGGTTTGGGATCTAGCCAAAAACATTCAGTACTTC | CASSPSLDRVWDLAKNIQYF | . | TRBJ2-4 | TRBV2 | TRBD1
TGCGCCAGCAGCTTACCTCGGACTAGCCCATACAATGAGCAGTTCTTC | CASSLPRTSPYNEQFF | . | TRBJ2-1 | TRBV5-1 | TRBD2
TGTGCCAGCAGCAAAGAAGGGACTAGCGCCTACTCCTACAATGAGCAGTTCTTC | CASSKEGTSAYSYNEQFF | . | TRBJ2-1 | TRBV21-1 | .
TGTGCCAGCAGTAGAGCGACAGGGGGGGGCGGGGGCGAGCAGTACTTC | CASSRATGGGGGEQYF | . | TRBJ2-7 | TRBV27 | TRBD1
TGTGCCAGTAGTCTCCGTCCACAAAAGCCGACAGCTGAAGCTTTCTTT | CASSLRPQKPTAEAFF | once | TRBJ1-1 | TRBV19 | .
TGTGCCAGCAGCCTTAGACTCAAAGAGACCCAGTACTTC | CASSLRLKETQYF | . | TRBJ2-5 | TRBV7-6 | .
TGTGCCACGGCACAGACAGATACGCAGTATTTT | CATAQTDTQYF | few | TRBJ2-3 | TRBV24-1 | .
TGTGCCAGCAGCTTACAGGTTAACGGTGCAACTAATGAAAAACTGTTTTTT | CASSLQVNGATNEKLFF | . | TRBJ1-4 | TRBV7-3 | .
TGTGCCAGCAGCCTACGACTAGCAGAACTCAATGAGCAGTTCTTC | CASSLRLAELNEQFF | . | TRBJ2-1 | TRBV11-2 | TRBD2
TGCAGTGCGGGCATCACAGATACGCAGTATTTT | CSAGITDTQYF | . | TRBJ2-3 | TRBV20-1 | .
TGTGCCAGCAGCAGGGAGGGACTAGCGAACTACGAGCAGTACTTC | CASSREGLANYEQYF | . | TRBJ2-7 | TRBV9 | TRBD2
TGTGCCAGCAGCGATCCGGGACAGGCCTCCTACAATGAGCAGTTCTTC | CASSDPGQASYNEQFF | . | TRBJ2-1 | TRBV9 | TRBD1
TGTGCCAGCAGTTCCATGGGGCGGAATAATTCACCCCTCCACTTT | CASSSMGRNNSPLHF | once | TRBJ1-6 | TRBV6-2/TRBV6-3 | .
TGTGCCAGCAGCTTCCCCGGGTCTCCGGCTGGCTACACCTTC | CASSFPGSPAGYTF | once | TRBJ1-2 | TRBV5-8 | .
TGTGCCGGGACAGGGCTCGGCTACACCTTC | CAGTGLGYTF | . | TRBJ1-2 | TRBV30 | TRBD1
TGTGCCAGCAGTCCCCCTCAGATCACCGGGGAGCTGTTTTTT | CASSPPQITGELFF | once | TRBJ2-2 | TRBV28 | .
TGTGCCAGCAGTTCCCTTCTAGCGGGAGCCTACGAGCAGTACTTC | CASSSLLAGAYEQYF | once | TRBJ2-7 | TRBV27 | TRBD2
TGTGCCATCAGCAGCGACTTAGGCGCAGATACGCAGTATTTT | CAISSDLGADTQYF | . | TRBJ2-3 | TRBV10-3 | .
TGTGCCAGCACGAAGGGGCAGAACTATGGCTACACCTTC | CASTKGQNYGYTF | once | TRBJ1-2 | TRBV6-5 | .
TGTGCCAGCAGTTACGGCGGACTGAACTATGGCTACACCTTC | CASSYGGLNYGYTF | . | TRBJ1-2 | TRBV6-2/TRBV6-3 | .
TGTGCCAGCAGCTTGAAACTCGTGAACACTGAAGCTTTCTTT | CASSLKLVNTEAFF | once | TRBJ1-1 | TRBV5-6 | .
TGTGCCAGCAGCCCCCGGACTAGCGGGAGCCGAGATACGCAGTATTTT | CASSPRTSGSRDTQYF | once | TRBJ2-3 | TRBV13 | TRBD2
TGTGCCAGTAGCCTGGGGGGTAGGGAGACCCAGTACTTC | CASSLGGRETQYF | . | TRBJ2-5 | TRBV19 | .
TGTGCCAGCACCGAGAGACTAGGGTCCTACGAGCAGTACTTC | CASTERLGSYEQYF | . | TRBJ2-7 | TRBV27 | .
TGCGCCAGCAGCGATCGGGGGGAGTTAGCCTACGAGCAGTACTTC | CASSDRGELAYEQYF | . | TRBJ2-7 | TRBV5-1 | TRBD2
TGTGCCAGCAGCTATGACAGGGGGCCGGGCACAGATACGCAGTATTTT | CASSYDRGPGTDTQYF | . | TRBJ2-3 | TRBV11-3 | TRBD1
TGTGCCAGCAGCTGGGAGTTCGGAAAAGAGACCCAGTACTTC | CASSWEFGKETQYF | . | TRBJ2-5 | TRBV5-8 | .
TGTGCCAGCAGCTTGGCCTCGGGGAGTGACTCTGGGGCCAACGTCCTGACTTTC | CASSLASGSDSGANVLTF | . | TRBJ2-6 | TRBV5-5 | .
TGTGCCAGCAGCTTAGCGCCCCAGATGAACACTGAAGCTTTCTTT | CASSLAPQMNTEAFF | . | TRBJ1-1 | TRBV7-6 | .
TGCGCCAGCAGCCAAGATCTCGTAGCGGACAATGAGCAGTTCTTC | CASSQDLVADNEQFF | . | TRBJ2-1 | TRBV4-1 | .
TGTGCCAGCAAAATCAGGGGGGCTAATGAAAAACTGTTTTTT | CASKIRGANEKLFF | . | TRBJ1-4 | TRBV6-4 | TRBD1